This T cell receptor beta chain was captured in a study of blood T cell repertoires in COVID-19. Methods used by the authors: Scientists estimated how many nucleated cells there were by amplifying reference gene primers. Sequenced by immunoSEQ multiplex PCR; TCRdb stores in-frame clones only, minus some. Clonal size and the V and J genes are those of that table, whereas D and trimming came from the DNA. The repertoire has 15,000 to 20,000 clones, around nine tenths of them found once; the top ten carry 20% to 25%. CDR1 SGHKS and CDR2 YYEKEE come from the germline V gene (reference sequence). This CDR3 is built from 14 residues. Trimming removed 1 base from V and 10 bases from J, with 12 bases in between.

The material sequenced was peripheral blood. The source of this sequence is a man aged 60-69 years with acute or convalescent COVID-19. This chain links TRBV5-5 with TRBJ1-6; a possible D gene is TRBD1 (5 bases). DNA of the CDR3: TGTGCCAGCAGCTTGAAGGGGCTTGGATCACCCCTCCACTTT. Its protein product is CASSLKGLGSPLHF. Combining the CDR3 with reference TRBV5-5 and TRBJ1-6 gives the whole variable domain DAGVTQSPTHLIKTRGQQVTLRCSPISGHKSVSWYQQVLGQGPQFIFQYYEKEERGRGNFPDRFSARQFPNYSSELNVNALLLGDSALYLCASSLKGLGSPLHFGNGTRLTVT.